The 11 T cell receptor beta chains presented below share a single source sample, sequenced in a study of T cells in Graves' hyperthyroidism and ophthalmopathy. RNA transcripts provided the source from which TCR beta CDR3 regions were amplified. HTBI primers were the set used in a first-round RT-PCR of the TCR CDR3. Using its own MiXCR run on the multiplex PCR reads, TCRdb lists one record per CDR3 protein. Of some 550,000 distinct CDR3 sequences in the sample, around 21% are singletons; the top ten hold around a quarter. What was sequenced was blood. These receptors originate from a man between 18 and 29 years old with Graves' hyperthyroidism.

The genes are TRBV12-3 or TRBV12-4 and TRBJ2-7, with D possibly being TRBD1 (6 bases). Trimming removed 6 bases at V and 6 bases at J, with 15 bases between. This CDR3 spans 13 amino acids. The CDR3 loop is CASRGARIFEQYF. The DNA of the CDR3 is TGTGCCAGCAGGGGGGCGAGGATCTTCGAGCAGTACTTC.

This clonotype was counted many times. This chain connects TRBV5-5 to TRBJ2-5, with TRBD1 as a possible D gene (6 bases). CDR3 length: 15 amino acids. V was trimmed by 5 bases and J by 5 bases, leaving 19 bases between them. Germline V lookup: CDR1 SGHKS, CDR2 YYEKEE (reference sequence). The DNA for the CDR3 is TGTGCCAGCAGTAGACCGGGACATTCCAGGGAGACCCAGTACTTC. Translating it yields CASSRPGHSRETQYF.

The V gene is TRBV12-3 or TRBV12-4, the J gene TRBJ1-5, with D possibly being TRBD1 (5 bases). CDR3 size: 15 residues. Trimming took off 6 bases at V and 4 bases at J, with 16 bases between the two ends. In DNA form, the CDR3 reads TGTGCCAGCAGACCCGGGACCCCGAGGAATCAGCCCCAGCATTTT. Translation gives CASRPGTPRNQPQHF.

The chain links TRBV30 to TRBJ2-5, with a tentative D call TRBD2 (6 bases). The V end lost 3 bases, the J end lost 2 bases, and 7 bases lay between the germline ends. The V gene's germline CDR1 is GTSNPN and CDR2 SVGIG (reference sequence). This CDR3 has 12 amino acids. CDR3 in amino acids: CAWRGGQETQYF. The CDR3 region has the DNA TGTGCCTGGAGGGGGGGACAAGAGACCCAGTACTTC.

V usage is TRBV24-1 and J usage is TRBJ2-4; no clear D gene. The ends were cut back, 3 bases at V and 6 bases at J, with 14 bases in the middle. This CDR3 has 15 amino acids. Germline CDR1 and CDR2: KGHDR and SFDVKD. The CDR3 coding sequence is TGTGCCACCAGTGATGGCCTTCGGACGGGAAACATTCAGTACTTC. Translated: CATSDGLRTGNIQYF.

This clonotype was observed many times. The chain couples TRBV11-2 to TRBJ1-3; D remains ambiguous. The germline gives CDR1 SGHAT, CDR2 FQNNGV. This CDR3 comprises 15 residues. The germline V and J ends were trimmed by 0 bases and 2 bases, with 8 bases remaining between them. The CDR3 bases are TGTGCCAGCAGCTTAGATCGTACGGCTGGAAACACCATATATTTT. Residues: CASSLDRTAGNTIYF.

This clonotype came up once. This is likely a read error, given that the CDR3 carries no conserved phenylalanine or tryptophan at its end. The chain couples TRBV7-9 to TRBJ2-7; D is unclear. The V gene lost 4 bases and the J gene lost 0 bases, with 7 bases spanning the gap. The CDR3 is 13 residues long. Germline V CDR1 and CDR2: SEHNR, FQNEAQ (reference sequence). The CDR3 sequence: CASSSPGSYEQYL. CDR3 bases: TGTGCCAGCAGCTCGCCCGGCTCCTACGAGCAGTACTTG.

V usage is TRBV30 and J usage is TRBJ1-2, with 7 bases identical to TRBD1. The CDR3 totals 17 residues. Germline CDR1 reads GTSNPN; CDR2 reads SVGIG (reference sequence). J lost 5 bases, V lost 4 bases, and 19 bases had no gene match. CDR3 sequence reads: CAWTRGPGGHLMYGYTF. In nucleotides, the CDR3 is TGTGCCTGGACCCGGGGCCCAGGGGGACATTTGATGTATGGCTACACCTTC.

This clonotype has ten or more counts. The J gene is TRBJ2-7, the V gene TRBV4-1; D possibly corresponds to TRBD1 (6 bases). Trimming pared 5 bases from V and 5 bases from J, leaving 19 bases between. Germline loops: CDR1 MGHRA, CDR2 YSYEKL. CDR3 length equals 15 residues. Here the CDR3 reads CASSVSQPGANEQYF. The CDR3 region has the DNA TGCGCCAGCAGCGTCTCCCAGCCAGGGGCGAACGAGCAGTACTTC.

This sequence joins TRBV19 and TRBJ2-2; perhaps TRBD2 as D (5 bases). Trimming removed 4 bases from V and 5 bases from J, with 23 bases in between. The CDR3 contains 18 residues. Germline V lookup: CDR1 LNHDA, CDR2 SQIVND (reference sequence). CDR3 sequence reads: CASSTRVVSSLETGELFF. The CDR3 bases are TGTGCCAGTAGTACCCGGGTCGTAAGCTCACTAGAGACCGGGGAGCTGTTTTTT.

This clonotype was recorded at least ten times. This chain connects TRBV7-8 to TRBJ1-5; TRBD1 might be the D (6 bases). The CDR3 is 15 amino acids. Germline V gives CDR1 SGHVS, CDR2 FQNEAQ. V shed 1 base and J shed 14 bases, with 21 bases lying between them. For the CDR3, the DNA is TGTGCCAGCAGCTTAGGTTCCTCACAGGGCGGTTCCAAGCATTTT. It specifies CASSLGSSQGGSKHF.